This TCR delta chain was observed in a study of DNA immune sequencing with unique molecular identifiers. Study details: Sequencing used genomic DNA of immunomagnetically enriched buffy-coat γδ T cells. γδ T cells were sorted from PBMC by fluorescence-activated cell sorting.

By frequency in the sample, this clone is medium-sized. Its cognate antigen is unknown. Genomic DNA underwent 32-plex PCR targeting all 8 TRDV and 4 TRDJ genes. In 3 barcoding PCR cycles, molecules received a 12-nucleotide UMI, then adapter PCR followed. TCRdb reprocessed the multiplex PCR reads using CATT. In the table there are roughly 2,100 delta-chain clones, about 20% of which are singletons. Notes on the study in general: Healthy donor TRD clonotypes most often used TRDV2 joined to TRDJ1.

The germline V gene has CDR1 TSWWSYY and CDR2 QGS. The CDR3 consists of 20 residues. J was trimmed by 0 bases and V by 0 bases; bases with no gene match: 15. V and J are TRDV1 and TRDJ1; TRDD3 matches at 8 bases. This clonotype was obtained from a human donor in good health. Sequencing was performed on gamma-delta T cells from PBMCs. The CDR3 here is CALGELYYGVGDSYTDKLIF. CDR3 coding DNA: TGTGCTCTTGGGGAACTGTACTACGGGGTGGGGGATTCGTACACCGATAAACTCATCTTT.